Shown below are 5 T cell receptor beta chains from a single sample sequenced in a study of T cells in Graves' hyperthyroidism and ophthalmopathy. It was RNA transcripts that yielded the amplified TCR beta CDR3 regions. Using the HTBI primer set, a first-round RT-PCR was run on the TCR CDR3. One entry per CDR3 protein results from TCRdb running MiXCR on the multiplex PCR reads. This table has about 550,000 distinct CDR3 sequences, less than 25% appearing once. Sequenced input: blood. These TCRs come from a man younger than 30 with Graves' hyperthyroidism.

This clonotype was counted between two and nine times. One base away lies a much larger clone, so this may be a sequencing read error. The CDR3 region has the DNA TGTGCCAGCGGACGGGCCCACGAGCAGTACTTC. Its protein is CASGRAHEQYF. The chain combines TRBV2 with TRBJ2-7, with no clear D. The V end was cut by 8 bases, the J end by 5 bases, with 10 bases between. Germline V CDR1 and CDR2: SNHLY, FYNNEI. The length of the CDR3 is 11 residues.

This clonotype occurred a few times. With a much larger clone just one base away, this may be a read error. The chain couples TRBV11-3 to TRBJ2-5; no clear D gene. Germline CDR1 SGHNT, CDR2 YENEEA. The CDR3 is 13 amino acids. The DNA of the CDR3 is TGTGCCAGCAGCTTCAATGAGCGAGAGTCCCAGTACTTC. This codes for CASSFNERESQYF.

J is TRBJ2-4 and V is TRBV4-2; D possibly uses TRBD1 or TRBD2 (5 bases each). The germline CDR1 and CDR2 sequences are LGHNA and YNFKEQ. With 8 bases removed from V and 0 bases from J, the gap between germline ends came to 14 bases. CDR3 length equals 15 residues. The CDR3 region has the DNA TGTGCCAGCCGTCTGGGGGATCAAGCCAAAAACATTCAGTACTTC. Its translation is CASRLGDQAKNIQYF.

The genes are TRBV4-1 and TRBJ2-7; TRBD2 matches at 7 bases. This CDR3 comprises 15 residues. The germline V gene has CDR1 MGHRA and CDR2 YSYEKL. With 1 base clipped from V and 3 bases from J, the junction kept 6 bases outside the gene matches. CDR3 in amino acids: CASSQGQAGSYEQYF. As DNA, the CDR3 is TGCGCCAGCAGCCAAGGGCAAGCGGGGAGCTACGAGCAGTACTTC.

Ten or more counts support this clonotype. The chain has TRBV27 and TRBJ2-7, with TRBD2 as a possible D gene (5 bases). Deletions cut 6 bases from V and 2 bases from J, with 20 bases between. The V gene's germline CDR1 is MNHEY and CDR2 SMNVEV (reference sequence). The CDR3 runs to 16 residues. The CDR3 loop is CASSPKERGYTYEQYF. The CDR3 nucleotides read TGTGCCAGCAGCCCAAAGGAACGGGGATATACCTACGAGCAGTACTTC.